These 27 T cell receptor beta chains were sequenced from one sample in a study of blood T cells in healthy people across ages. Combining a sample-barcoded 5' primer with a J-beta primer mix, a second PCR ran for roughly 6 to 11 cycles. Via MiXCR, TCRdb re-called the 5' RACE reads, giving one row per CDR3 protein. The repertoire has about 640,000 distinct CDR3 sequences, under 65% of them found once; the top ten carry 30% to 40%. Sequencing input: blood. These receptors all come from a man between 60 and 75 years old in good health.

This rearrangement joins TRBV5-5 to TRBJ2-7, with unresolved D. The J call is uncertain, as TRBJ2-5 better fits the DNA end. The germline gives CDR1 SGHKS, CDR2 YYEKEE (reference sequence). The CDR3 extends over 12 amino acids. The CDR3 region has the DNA TGTGCCGGCGGTGGGGTCCAAGAGACCCAGTACTTC. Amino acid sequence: CAGGGVQETQYF.

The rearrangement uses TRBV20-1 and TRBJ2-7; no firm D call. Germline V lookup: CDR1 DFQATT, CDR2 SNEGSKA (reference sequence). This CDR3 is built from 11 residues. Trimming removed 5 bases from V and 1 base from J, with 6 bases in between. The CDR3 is CSAEYSYEQYF. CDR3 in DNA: TGCAGTGCTGAGTATTCCTACGAGCAGTACTTC.

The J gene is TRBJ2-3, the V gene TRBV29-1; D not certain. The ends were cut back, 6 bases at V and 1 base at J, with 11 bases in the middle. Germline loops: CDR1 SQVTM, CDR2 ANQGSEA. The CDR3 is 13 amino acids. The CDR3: CSVIPPGTDTQYF. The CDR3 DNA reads TGCAGCGTGATACCACCAGGCACAGATACGCAGTATTTT.

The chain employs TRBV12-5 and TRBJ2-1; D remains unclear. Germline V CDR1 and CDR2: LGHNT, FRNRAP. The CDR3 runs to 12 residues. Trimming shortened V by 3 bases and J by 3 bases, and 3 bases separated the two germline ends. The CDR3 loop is CASGLRYNEQFF. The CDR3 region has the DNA TGTGCTAGTGGTTTACGCTACAATGAGCAGTTCTTC.

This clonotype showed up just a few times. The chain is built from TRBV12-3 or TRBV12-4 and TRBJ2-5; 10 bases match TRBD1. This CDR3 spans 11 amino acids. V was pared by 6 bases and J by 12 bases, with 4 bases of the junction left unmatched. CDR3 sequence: CASRGQGVEYF. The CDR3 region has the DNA TGTGCCAGCAGAGGACAGGGGGTCGAGTACTTC.

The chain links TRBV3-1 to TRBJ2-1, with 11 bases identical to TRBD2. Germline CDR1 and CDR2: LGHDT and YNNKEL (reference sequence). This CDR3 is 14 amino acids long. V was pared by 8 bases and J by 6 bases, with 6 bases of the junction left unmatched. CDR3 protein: CASAAGLAVNEQFF. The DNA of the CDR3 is TGTGCCAGCGCCGCGGGACTAGCGGTCAATGAGCAGTTCTTC.

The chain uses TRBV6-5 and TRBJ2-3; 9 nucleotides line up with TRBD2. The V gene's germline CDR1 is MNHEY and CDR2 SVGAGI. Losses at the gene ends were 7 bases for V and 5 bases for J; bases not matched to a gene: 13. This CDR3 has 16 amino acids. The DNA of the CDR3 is TGTGCCAGCACCAGCGGGGGCGGGGGGGCTGGAGATACGCAGTATTTT. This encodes CASTSGGGGAGDTQYF.

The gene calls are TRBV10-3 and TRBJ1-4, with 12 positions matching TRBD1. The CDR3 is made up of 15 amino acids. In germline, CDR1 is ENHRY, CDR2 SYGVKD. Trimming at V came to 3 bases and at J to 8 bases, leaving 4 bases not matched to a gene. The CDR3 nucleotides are TGTGCCATCAGTGACCCGGGACAGGGGGCAGAAAAACTGTTTTTT. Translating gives CAISDPGQGAEKLFF.

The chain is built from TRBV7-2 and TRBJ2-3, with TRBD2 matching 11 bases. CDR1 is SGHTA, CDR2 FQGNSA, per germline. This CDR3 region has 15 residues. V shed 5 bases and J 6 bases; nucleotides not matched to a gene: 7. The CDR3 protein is CASSAASGGFDTQYF. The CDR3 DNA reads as TGTGCCAGCAGCGCGGCTAGCGGGGGGTTTGATACGCAGTATTTT.

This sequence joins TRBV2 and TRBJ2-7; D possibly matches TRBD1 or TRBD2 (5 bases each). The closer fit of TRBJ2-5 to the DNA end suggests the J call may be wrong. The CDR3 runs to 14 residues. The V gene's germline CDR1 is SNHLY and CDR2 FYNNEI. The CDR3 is CASSRERVTETQYF. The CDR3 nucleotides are TGTGCCAGCTCCAGGGAGAGGGTTACGGAGACCCAGTACTTC.

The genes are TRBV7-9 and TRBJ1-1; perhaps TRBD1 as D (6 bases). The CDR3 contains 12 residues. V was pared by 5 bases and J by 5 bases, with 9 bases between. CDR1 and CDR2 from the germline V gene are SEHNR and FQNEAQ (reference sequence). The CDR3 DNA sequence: TGTGCCAGCAGCAATACAGGGACTGAAGCTTTCTTT. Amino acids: CASSNTGTEAFF. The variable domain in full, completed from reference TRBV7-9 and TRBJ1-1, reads DTGVSQNPRHKITKRGQNVTFRCDPISEHNRLYWYRQTLGQGPEFLTYFQNEAQLEKSRLLSDRFSAERPKGSFSTLEIQRTEQGDSAMYLCASSNTGTEAFFGQGTRLTVV.

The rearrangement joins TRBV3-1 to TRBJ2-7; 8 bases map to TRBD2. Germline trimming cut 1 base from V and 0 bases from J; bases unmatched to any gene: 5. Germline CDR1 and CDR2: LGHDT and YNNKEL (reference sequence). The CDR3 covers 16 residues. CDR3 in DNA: TGTGCCAGCAGCCAAGGGATCGGGGGGGGCTCCTACGAGCAGTACTTC. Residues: CASSQGIGGGSYEQYF.

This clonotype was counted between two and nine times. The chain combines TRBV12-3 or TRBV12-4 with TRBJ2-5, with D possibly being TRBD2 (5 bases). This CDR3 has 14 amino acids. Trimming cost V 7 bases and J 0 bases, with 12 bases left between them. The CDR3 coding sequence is TGTGCCAGCACCCTGGGAGAGTACCAAGAGACCCAGTACTTC. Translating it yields CASTLGEYQETQYF.

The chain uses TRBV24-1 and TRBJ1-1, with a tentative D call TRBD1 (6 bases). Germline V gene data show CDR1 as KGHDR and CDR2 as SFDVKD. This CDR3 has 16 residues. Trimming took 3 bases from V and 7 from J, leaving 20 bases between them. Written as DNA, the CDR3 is TGTGCCACCAGTGATACCAAAACTGGGGGGGGCCTTGAAGCTTTCTTT. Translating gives CATSDTKTGGGLEAFF.

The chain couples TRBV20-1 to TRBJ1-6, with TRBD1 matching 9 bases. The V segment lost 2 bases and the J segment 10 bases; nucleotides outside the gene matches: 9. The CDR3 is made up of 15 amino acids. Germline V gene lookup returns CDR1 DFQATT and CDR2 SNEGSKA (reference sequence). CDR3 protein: CSARSSGQGYSPLHF. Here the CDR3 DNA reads TGCAGTGCTAGATCCTCCGGACAGGGGTACTCACCCCTCCACTTT.

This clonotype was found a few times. The CDR3 sequence is CASTPGQGLAGANVLTF. In DNA, the CDR3 is TGTGCCAGCACCCCGGGACAGGGTCTTGCTGGGGCCAACGTCCTGACTTTC. The chain links TRBV6-2 or TRBV6-3 to TRBJ2-6, with 9 bases aligning to TRBD1. Germline V gives CDR1 MNHEY, CDR2 SVGEGT. The J segment lost 2 bases and the V segment lost 7 bases, leaving 9 bases of the junction unmatched. The CDR3 contains 17 residues.

The CDR3 DNA is TGCAGCGTTGAAGGGACAGGGGGCGGTTTCCAGCAGTACTTC. The encoded protein is CSVEGTGGGFQQYF. The rearrangement joins TRBV29-1 to TRBJ2-7; TRBD1 matches at 11 bases. CDR1 and CDR2 from the germline V gene are SQVTM and ANQGSEA. The V gene end was trimmed by 1 base and the J gene end by 8 bases; junction bases not matched to a gene: 7. CDR3 length: 14 amino acids.

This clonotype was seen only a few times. The CDR3 loop reads CASSLRMGQGPTQYF. For the CDR3, the DNA is TGTGCCAGCAGCTTAAGGATGGGGCAGGGGCCTACGCAGTATTTT. The chain is built from TRBV7-2 and TRBJ2-3; D is possibly TRBD1 (6 bases). The germline CDR1 and CDR2 sequences are SGHTA and FQGNSA. V lost 2 bases, J lost 8 bases, and 17 bases lay in between. The CDR3 has 15 residues.

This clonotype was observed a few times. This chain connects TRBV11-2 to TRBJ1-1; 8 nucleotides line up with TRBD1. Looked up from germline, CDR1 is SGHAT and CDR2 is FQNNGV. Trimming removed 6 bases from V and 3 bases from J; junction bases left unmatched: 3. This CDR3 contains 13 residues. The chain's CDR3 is CASSSDRDTEAFF. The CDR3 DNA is TGTGCCAGCAGTTCGGACAGGGACACTGAAGCTTTCTTT.

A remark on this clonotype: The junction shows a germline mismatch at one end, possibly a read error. In DNA form, the CDR3 reads TGTGCCAGCAGTAACTCCCTTAGCGGGGGTACCGGGGAGCTGTTTTTT. Residues: CASSNSLSGGTGELFF. The chain employs TRBV6-2 or TRBV6-3 and TRBJ2-2; 9 bases match TRBD2. Looked up from germline, CDR1 is MNHEY and CDR2 is SVGEGT. This CDR3 is 16 amino acids long.

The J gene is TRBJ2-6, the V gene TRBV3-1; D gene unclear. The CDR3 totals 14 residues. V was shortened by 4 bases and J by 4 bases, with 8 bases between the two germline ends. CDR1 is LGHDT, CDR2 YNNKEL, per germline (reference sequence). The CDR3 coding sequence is TGTGCCAGCAGCCCGGTCGTGGGGGCCAACGTCCTGACTTTC. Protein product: CASSPVVGANVLTF.

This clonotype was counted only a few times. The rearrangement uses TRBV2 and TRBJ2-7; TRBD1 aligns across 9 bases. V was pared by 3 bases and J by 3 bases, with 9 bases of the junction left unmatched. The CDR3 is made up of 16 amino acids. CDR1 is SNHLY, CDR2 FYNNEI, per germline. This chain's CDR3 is CASSELGTGKGYEQYF. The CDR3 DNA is TGTGCCAGCAGTGAGCTGGGGACAGGGAAGGGCTACGAGCAGTACTTC.

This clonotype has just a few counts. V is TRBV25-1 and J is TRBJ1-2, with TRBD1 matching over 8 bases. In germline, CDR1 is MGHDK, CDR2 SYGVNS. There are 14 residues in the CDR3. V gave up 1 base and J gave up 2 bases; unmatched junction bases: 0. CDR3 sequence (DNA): TGTGCCAGCAGTGAATGGGACAGGAACTATGGCTACACCTTC. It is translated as CASSEWDRNYGYTF.

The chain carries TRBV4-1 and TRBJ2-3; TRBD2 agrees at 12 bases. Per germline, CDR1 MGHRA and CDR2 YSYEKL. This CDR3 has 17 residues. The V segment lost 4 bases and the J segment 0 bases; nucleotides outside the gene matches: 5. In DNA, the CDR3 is TGCGCCAGCAGCCTTCCCCTAGCGGGGGGGAGCACAGATACGCAGTATTTT. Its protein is CASSLPLAGGSTDTQYF.

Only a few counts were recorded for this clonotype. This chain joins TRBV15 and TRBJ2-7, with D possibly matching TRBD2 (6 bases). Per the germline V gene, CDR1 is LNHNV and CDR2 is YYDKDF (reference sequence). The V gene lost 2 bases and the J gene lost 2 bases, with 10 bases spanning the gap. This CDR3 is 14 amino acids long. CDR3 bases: TGTGCCACCAGCAGAAGCGGGCCAGCCTACGAGCAGTACTTC. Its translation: CATSRSGPAYEQYF.

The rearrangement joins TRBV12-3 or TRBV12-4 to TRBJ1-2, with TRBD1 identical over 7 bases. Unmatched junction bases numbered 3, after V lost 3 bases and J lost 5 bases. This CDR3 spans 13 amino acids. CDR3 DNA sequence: TGTGCCAGCAGTTTGACAGGGATGTATGGCTACACCTTC. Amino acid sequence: CASSLTGMYGYTF.

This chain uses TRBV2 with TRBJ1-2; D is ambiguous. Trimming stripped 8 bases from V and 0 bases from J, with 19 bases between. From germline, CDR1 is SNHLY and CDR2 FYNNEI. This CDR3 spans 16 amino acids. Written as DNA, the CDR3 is TGTGCCAGCGTTCGCGCGGGCGCGAAGGCTAACTATGGCTACACCTTC. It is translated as CASVRAGAKANYGYTF. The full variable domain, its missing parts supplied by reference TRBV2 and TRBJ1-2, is EPEVTQTPSHQVTQMGQEVILRCVPISNHLYFYWYRQILGQKVEFLVSFYNNEISEKSEIFDDQFSVERPDGSNFTLKIRSTKLEDSAMYFCASVRAGAKANYGYTFGSGTRLTVV.